Sequencing of this TCR beta chain was carried out in a study of CD4+ T cells in melanoma (dated by TCRdb to between 2021 and 2023). Looking at the study overall: The study examined neoantigen-specific CD4+ T cells in human melanoma.

This clone was recorded once. What antigen it recognizes has not been identified. Per-base qualities were not stored, and no clone one base away is much larger. The paper as a whole reports these results and caveats: Diverse differentiation states were reported to be shown by neoantigen-specific CD4+ T cells in melanoma. Neoantigen-specific CD4+ T cells were reported to be correlated with the function of CD8+ T cells, macrophages and B cells.

To prepare the library, the immunoSEQ multiplex PCR assay was applied. Imported from immuneACCESS, the table was reduced by TCRdb to in-frame sequences with V and J called. These copies leave out some clones; in studies compared against another copy, an unresolved V gene accounts for under half, and the cause of the remainder is not known. The sample records some 14,000 clones, roughly 83% of which are singletons. The ten most abundant clones make up approximately 5.9% of the sample. The donors were melanoma patients. The sequencing sample was made of cells from a culture (not recorded whether cultured in vitro). The sequence was collected from a human donor with melanoma.

The CDR3 corresponds to CASSEGGGRNYEQYF. The nucleotide sequence reads as follows: TGTGCCAGCAGTGAAGGGGGGGGAAGGAACTACGAGCAGTACTTC. The chain couples TRBV2 to TRBJ2-7, with 7 bases matching TRBD2. Including the terminal cysteine and phenylalanine, the CDR3 comprises 15 residues. CDR3 DNA only is kept here, 45 bases in frame from base 1. Trimming leaves V shorter by 1 base and J shorter by 3 bases, with the junction holding 6 bases beyond the gene matches. CDR1 and CDR2, looked up from the germline V gene, are SNHLY and FYNNEI. Here the CDR3 is joined to the reference TRBV2 and TRBJ2-7 genes, and the full variable domain is: EPEVTQTPSHQVTQMGQEVILRCVPISNHLYFYWYRQILGQKVEFLVSFYNNEISEKSEIFDDQFSVERPDGSNFTLKIRSTKLEDSAMYFCASSEGGGRNYEQYFGPGTRLTVT.